The T cell receptor beta chain described here comes from a study of CD8+ T cells in alopecia areata. For the study at large: Patients received oral tofacitinib, 5 to 10 mg twice daily, for moderate-to-severe alopecia areata.

The researchers isolated CD4+ and CD8+ T cells from PBMCs by sorting. Study findings and constraints: Patients shared TCRs less clearly than mice did, possibly owing to HLA.

RNA was isolated and reverse transcribed to cDNA, the sequencing template. Assay used: immunoSEQ multiplex PCR; TCRdb lists only in-frame clones, some missing. Among under 300,000 clones listed, roughly two thirds were seen once. As for this clone: Antigen unknown.

Germline loops: CDR1 SGHDN, CDR2 FVKESK. V lost 6 bases to trimming and J lost 4 bases, with 7 bases between them. This CDR3 has 13 amino acids. The sample was CD4+ T cells sorted from blood, taken at week 0. The source of this sequence is a human donor with alopecia areata. The chain carries TRBV14 and TRBJ2-6, with D uncertain. CDR3 sequence: CASRQMGANVLTF. Written as DNA, the CDR3 is TGTGCCAGCAGACAAATGGGGGCCAACGTCCTGACTTTC.